This is a list of T cell receptor beta chains from one sample in a study of control samples from healthy donors and cancer patients. The assay was immunoSEQ multiplex PCR, and TCRdb's table has in-frame clones only and misses some. Of about 41,000 clones listed, about 95% are singletons. Material: blood. These TCRs come from a man between 60 and 70 years old in good health. Each CDR3 is given with its conserved first and last residue. A D gene is named only where the DNA matches it firmly. The listing skips clone size in some rows; elsewhere it reads once, few, many or a size class.

V gene,clone size,D gene,J gene,CDR3 protein,CDR3 DNA
TRBV3-1/TRBV3-2,-,TRBD2,TRBJ2-5,CAARTSGGETQYF,TGTGCCGCCCGGACTAGCGGGGGGGAGACCCAGTACTTC
TRBV2,-,-,TRBJ1-5,CASSEQENQPQHF,TGTGCCAGCAGTGAACAGGAGAATCAGCCCCAGCATTTT
TRBV7-8,-,TRBD1,TRBJ2-3,CASRKAPAGTDTDTQYF,TGTGCCAGCAGAAAAGCCCCCGCCGGGACAGACACAGATACGCAGTATTTT
TRBV7-9,-,TRBD1,TRBJ1-2,CASSLTGVEYGYTF,TGTGCCAGCAGCTTAACAGGGGTCGAATATGGCTACACCTTC
TRBV9,-,TRBD2,TRBJ2-3,CASSLAGARPDTQYF,TGTGCCAGCAGTTTAGCGGGCGCTCGCCCAGATACGCAGTATTTT
TRBV11-3,-,-,TRBJ1-2,CASSRQSLGPDYGYTF,TGTGCCAGCAGCCGCCAGAGTCTAGGGCCGGACTATGGCTACACCTTC
TRBV6-5,-,-,TRBJ2-2,CASSYSWGSGTGELFF,TGTGCCAGCAGTTACTCGTGGGGCTCGGGGACCGGGGAGCTGTTTTTT
TRBV5-6,-,-,TRBJ2-7,CASSPLEGRARGEQYF,TGTGCCAGCAGCCCCCTTGAGGGGAGGGCCAGGGGCGAGCAGTACTTC
TRBV5-1,once,-,TRBJ1-5,CASSAYLNQPQHF,TGCGCCAGCAGCGCATACCTTAATCAGCCCCAGCATTTT
TRBV19,-,-,TRBJ2-3,CASSIAGMKGDTQYF,TGTGCCAGTAGTATTGCGGGAATGAAGGGAGATACGCAGTATTTT
TRBV23-1,-,TRBD1,TRBJ1-1,CASSLTFTGGEAFF,TGCGCCAGCAGTCTGACCTTTACAGGGGGAGAAGCTTTCTTT
TRBV10-3,-,TRBD1,TRBJ2-7,CAISAGTGSYEQYF,TGTGCCATCAGTGCTGGGACAGGGTCCTACGAGCAGTACTTC
TRBV19,-,-,TRBJ1-5,CASSISRDYSNQPQHF,TGTGCCAGTAGTATATCGAGGGATTATAGCAATCAGCCCCAGCATTTT
TRBV9,-,TRBD2,TRBJ2-1,CASRREGEQFF,TGTGCCAGCAGGCGGGAGGGTGAGCAGTTCTTC
TRBV30,-,TRBD1,TRBJ1-2,CAWSVLGQGPYGYTF,TGTGCCTGGAGTGTACTGGGACAGGGCCCCTATGGCTACACCTTC
TRBV9,-,-,TRBJ1-4,CASSVGGGPWEKLFF,TGTGCCAGCAGCGTAGGAGGGGGACCCTGGGAAAAACTGTTTTTT
TRBV7-9,-,-,TRBJ1-5,CASSWGTGNQPQHF,TGTGCCAGCAGTTGGGGGACGGGTAATCAGCCCCAGCATTTT
TRBV5-1,once,-,TRBJ2-7,CASSSLGLGVHEQYF,TGCGCCAGCAGCTCTTTAGGTCTTGGGGTCCACGAGCAGTACTTC
TRBV28,-,TRBD2,TRBJ2-1,CASSPVSGSRYNEQFF,TGTGCCAGCAGTCCCGTTAGCGGGAGCAGGTACAATGAGCAGTTCTTC
TRBV9,once,-,TRBJ2-7,CASSVDSRPYEQYF,TGTGCCAGCAGCGTAGATAGCAGACCCTACGAGCAGTACTTC
TRBV9,-,-,TRBJ2-2,CASSVRDSLSGELFF,TGTGCCAGCAGCGTTCGAGACAGTTTGAGCGGGGAGCTGTTTTTT
TRBV19,-,TRBD1,TRBJ1-5,CASSHGQVYQPQHF,TGTGCCAGTAGTCACGGACAGGTCTATCAGCCCCAGCATTTT
TRBV29-1,-,-,TRBJ2-1,CSVELAAMDGWYNEQFF,TGCAGCGTTGAATTGGCAGCGATGGACGGTTGGTACAATGAGCAGTTCTTC